These 17 T cell receptor beta chains were sequenced from one sample in a study of blood T cell repertoires in COVID-19. Clones were read by immunoSEQ multiplex PCR, and TCRdb kept only the in-frame ones, dropping some. The data hold 470,000 or so clones, with 70% to 90% observed a single time. Specimen: peripheral blood. The receptors here all came from a human donor in a cohort sampled during active COVID-19.

This chain connects TRBV4-1 to TRBJ2-1; D is uncertain. Germline CDR1 MGHRA, CDR2 YSYEKL. Trimming took 0 bases from V and 10 from J, leaving 13 bases between them. CDR3 length equals 14 residues. This CDR3 is CASSQDRPLGEQFF. The CDR3, as DNA: TGCGCCAGCAGCCAAGATCGACCGCTCGGGGAGCAGTTCTTC.

A few counts support this clone. The rearrangement joins TRBV7-2 to TRBJ1-2, with a weak D call TRBD1 (6 bases). The CDR3 loop spans 15 amino acids. Germline V CDR1 and CDR2: SGHTA, FQGNSA. Trimming pared 5 bases from V and 2 bases from J, leaving 15 bases between. The CDR3 loop is CASSPRTVQNYGYTF. The CDR3 bases are TGTGCCAGCAGCCCACGGACAGTTCAAAACTATGGCTACACCTTC.

The V call is TRBV14, the J call TRBJ2-7; no definite D call. Trimming took off 1 base at V and 2 bases at J, with 9 bases between the two ends. Per the germline V gene, CDR1 is SGHDN and CDR2 is FVKESK. The CDR3 covers 14 residues. The CDR3 loop is CASSQATNPYEQYF. For the CDR3, the DNA is TGTGCCAGCAGCCAAGCGACAAATCCCTACGAGCAGTACTTC. The whole variable domain, filled in from reference TRBV14 and TRBJ2-7, reads EAGVTQFPSHSVIEKGQTVTLRCDPISGHDNLYWYRRVMGKEIKFLLHFVKESKQDESGMPNNRFLAERTGGTYSTLKVQPAELEDSGVYFCASSQATNPYEQYFGPGTRLTVT.

This chain links TRBV5-1 with TRBJ2-1; 13 bases align to TRBD2. The V gene end was trimmed by 0 bases and the J gene end by 5 bases; junction bases not matched to a gene: 8. The CDR3 is 18 amino acids. CDR1 is SGHRS, CDR2 YFSETQ, per germline. CDR3 residues: CASSLDLAGTSGNNEQFF. CDR3 nucleotide sequence: TGCGCCAGCAGCTTGGACTTAGCCGGGACTAGCGGGAACAATGAGCAGTTCTTC.

The chain carries TRBV19 and TRBJ2-2, with 11 bases fitting TRBD2. Germline V gene data show CDR1 as LNHDA and CDR2 as SQIVND (reference sequence). V was pared by 0 bases and J by 6 bases, with 0 bases of the junction left unmatched. The CDR3 is 15 residues long. CDR3 coding DNA: TGTGCCAGTAGTATAGAACTAGCGGGAGCCGGGGAGCTGTTTTTT. Translating it yields CASSIELAGAGELFF.

The V and J genes are TRBV28 and TRBJ2-2; D is unresolved. Deletions cut 5 bases from V and 0 bases from J, with 13 bases between. CDR3 length: 16 amino acids. Germline CDR1 is MDHEN and CDR2 is SYDVKM. The CDR3 sequence: CASSLTTIANTGELFF. In DNA form, the CDR3 reads TGTGCCAGCAGTCTAACGACAATAGCGAACACCGGGGAGCTGTTTTTT.

The chain carries TRBV6-2 or TRBV6-3 and TRBJ2-1; 16 bases are shared with TRBD2. The CDR3 runs 16 residues. The J segment lost 8 bases and the V segment lost 6 bases, leaving 7 bases of the junction unmatched. The germline gives CDR1 MNHEY, CDR2 SVGEGT. The CDR3 reads CASSSGTSGRGDEQFF. CDR3 in DNA: TGTGCCAGCAGCTCTGGGACTAGCGGGAGGGGCGATGAGCAGTTCTTC.

This sequence joins TRBV28 and TRBJ1-1; no firm D call. Trimming took off 6 bases at V and 0 bases at J, with 8 bases between the two ends. CDR3 length equals 13 residues. The germline CDR1 and CDR2 sequences are MDHEN and SYDVKM. CDR3 loop: CASRPVMNTEAFF. For the CDR3, the DNA is TGTGCCAGCAGACCGGTCATGAACACTGAAGCTTTCTTT.

Only one count was recorded for this clone. V is TRBV5-6 and J is TRBJ1-2; D call uncertain. Germline V CDR1 and CDR2: SGHDT, YYEEEE. V gave up 4 bases and J gave up 1 base, with 17 bases separating them. The CDR3 consists of 16 residues. CDR3 DNA: TGTGCCAGCAGCCCTCTTTCTGGAGGCAATAACTATGGCTACACCTTC. It codes for CASSPLSGGNNYGYTF.

This sequence joins TRBV7-3 and TRBJ2-2; 7 bases agree with TRBD2. The germline V gene has CDR1 SGHTA and CDR2 FQGTGA. J lost 0 bases, V lost 5 bases, and 9 bases had no gene match. The CDR3 contains 17 residues. The CDR3 bases are TGTGCCAGCAGCCCCCGGGAGGCACCTTCGAACACCGGGGAGCTGTTTTTT. It translates to CASSPREAPSNTGELFF.

The chain carries TRBV7-3 and TRBJ2-7; 7 positions match TRBD2. V was clipped by 2 bases and J by 4 bases; unmatched bases: 11. Germline lookup yields CDR1 SGHTA and CDR2 FQGTGA. The length of the CDR3 is 16 residues. The CDR3 is CASSLQGLAAPYEQYF. The CDR3 DNA is TGTGCCAGCAGCTTACAAGGCCTAGCGGCACCTTACGAGCAGTACTTC.

This clone was detected once. This chain connects TRBV27 to TRBJ1-1; weak D call: TRBD1 (6 bases). Trimming pared 5 bases from V and 4 bases from J, leaving 17 bases between. The CDR3 runs to 15 residues. Germline values: CDR1 MNHEY, CDR2 SMNVEV (reference sequence). The DNA for the CDR3 is TGTGCCAGCAGTCCTAAACCGGGGGGGGCCACTGAAGCTTTCTTT. Translation gives CASSPKPGGATEAFF.

The chain carries TRBV19 and TRBJ1-6; the match to TRBD1 covers 10 bases. The germline V gene encodes CDR1 LNHDA and CDR2 SQIVND (reference sequence). The CDR3 covers 14 residues. J was trimmed by 10 bases and V by 7 bases; bases with no gene match: 7. The CDR3 reads CASTPGQGRSPLHF. DNA of the CDR3: TGTGCCAGTACCCCGGGACAGGGGAGATCACCCCTCCACTTT.

The chain has TRBV7-3 and TRBJ2-3; 13 nucleotides agree with TRBD2. Germline CDR1 SGHTA, CDR2 FQGTGA. This CDR3 is 18 amino acids long. Losses at the gene ends were 5 bases for V and 2 bases for J; bases not matched to a gene: 10. The DNA for the CDR3 is TGTGCCAGCAGCCCGATAGTGGGACTAGCGGGAATCACAGATACGCAGTATTTT. Its protein is CASSPIVGLAGITDTQYF.

This clone was recorded once. The V gene is TRBV6-5, the J gene TRBJ2-3; 8 bases map to TRBD2. The CDR3 has 15 amino acids. J lost 2 bases, V lost 0 bases, and 1 base had no gene match. Germline assignment: CDR1 MNHEY and CDR2 SVGAGI. The CDR3 DNA reads TGTGCCAGCAGTTACTCACTAGCGGTCACAGATACGCAGTATTTT. Translated, it gives CASSYSLAVTDTQYF.

This clone was picked up one time. The chain combines TRBV19 with TRBJ2-3, with 9 bases matching TRBD1. Germline V CDR1 and CDR2: LNHDA, SQIVND (reference sequence). V lost 6 bases to trimming and J lost 2 bases; unmatched junction nucleotides: 9. This CDR3 has 16 amino acids. CDR3 in amino acids: CASRVSTGGYTDTQYF. The CDR3 DNA is TGTGCCAGTAGGGTTTCGACAGGGGGATACACAGATACGCAGTATTTT.

Regarding this clone: The junction does not match germline at one end; this may be a read error. This chain uses TRBV7-7 with TRBJ2-1; a possible D gene is TRBD2 (5 bases). The V gene's germline CDR1 is SSHAT and CDR2 FNYEAQ (reference sequence). This CDR3 spans 14 amino acids. CDR3 bases: TGTGCTAGCAGCTTAGGAGGCGGAAACAATGAGCAGTTCTTC. Translated: CASSLGGGNNEQFF.